This note documents a single T cell receptor (beta chain) sequence. This sample is part of a study of blood T cell repertoires in COVID-19. Looking at the study overall: Collection of acute and convalescent COVID-19 samples took place in the United States, Italy and Spain.

Authors' processing steps: Amplification with reference gene primers provided the estimates of nucleated cell counts. Some clones are missing from TCRdb's copy, which holds only in-frame ones; the method was immunoSEQ multiplex PCR. V, J and clone size were drawn from that table, and D and trimming were deduced from the DNA. The sample includes 95,000 to 100,000 clones, 84% seen only once; the top ten take about a quarter. Germline CDR1 LGHDT, CDR2 YNNKEL (reference sequence). The CDR3 has 14 amino acids. J lost 8 bases, V lost 4 bases, and 5 bases had no gene match. The gene calls are TRBV3-1 (or the pseudogene TRBV3-2) and TRBJ2-2; 9 bases are shared with TRBD1. This TCR was recovered from a human donor in a cohort sampled during active COVID-19. The sequenced sample consisted of peripheral blood. The CDR3 is CASSPQGAAGELFF. The CDR3 coding sequence is TGTGCCAGCAGCCCACAGGGGGCTGCGGGGGAGCTGTTTTTT.